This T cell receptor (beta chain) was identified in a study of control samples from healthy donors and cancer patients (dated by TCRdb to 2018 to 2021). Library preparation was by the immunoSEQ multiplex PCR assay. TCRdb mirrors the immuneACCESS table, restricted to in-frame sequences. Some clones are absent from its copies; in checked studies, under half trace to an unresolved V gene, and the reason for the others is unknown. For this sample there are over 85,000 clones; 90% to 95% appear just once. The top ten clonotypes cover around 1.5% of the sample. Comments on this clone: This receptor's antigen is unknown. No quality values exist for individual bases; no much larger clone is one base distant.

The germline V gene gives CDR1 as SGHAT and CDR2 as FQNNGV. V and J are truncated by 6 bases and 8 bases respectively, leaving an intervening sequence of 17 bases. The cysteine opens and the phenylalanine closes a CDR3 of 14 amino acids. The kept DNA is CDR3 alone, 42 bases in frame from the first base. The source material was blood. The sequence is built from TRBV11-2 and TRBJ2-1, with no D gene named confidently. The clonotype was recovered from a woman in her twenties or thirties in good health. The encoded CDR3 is CASRTTPSRHEQFF. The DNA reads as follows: TGTGCCAGCAGAACGACTCCCTCCCGGCATGAGCAGTTCTTC.